This entry features one T cell receptor (beta chain) sequence. Its antigen is currently unknown. This entry comes from a study of response to subunit inactivated influenza vaccine. The CDR3 loop spans 14 amino acids. CDR1 and CDR2 (germline): DFQATT, SNEGSKA (reference sequence). Trimming took off 1 base at V and 5 bases at J, with 12 bases between the two ends. The study, taken as a whole, reports: The authors suggested that every seasonal influenza vaccination recruits few new T cells.

MiXCR, run by TCRdb on the RT-PCR reads, gives a single entry per CDR3 protein. Here the sample spans hundreds of thousands of distinct CDR3 sequences, approximately 14% being singletons. The sequences come from PBMCs from blood, collected 11 to 12 days after vaccination. The TCR sequence derives from a middle-aged man who received an inactivated influenza vaccine. This chain links TRBV20-1 with TRBJ1-5, with TRBD1 as a possible D gene (6 bases). CDR3 amino acids: CSARVHRDHQPQHF. CDR3 in DNA: TGCAGTGCTAGAGTCCACAGGGATCATCAGCCCCAGCATTTT.